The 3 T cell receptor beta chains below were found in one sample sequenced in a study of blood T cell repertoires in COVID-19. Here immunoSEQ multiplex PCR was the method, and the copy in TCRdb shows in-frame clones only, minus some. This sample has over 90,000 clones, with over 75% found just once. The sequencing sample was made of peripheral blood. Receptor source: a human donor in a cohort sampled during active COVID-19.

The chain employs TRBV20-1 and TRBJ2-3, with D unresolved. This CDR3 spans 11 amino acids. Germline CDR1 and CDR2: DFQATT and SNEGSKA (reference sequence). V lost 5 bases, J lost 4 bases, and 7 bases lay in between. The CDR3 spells CSAESSDTQYF. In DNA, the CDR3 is TGCAGTGCTGAGTCCTCAGATACGCAGTATTTT.

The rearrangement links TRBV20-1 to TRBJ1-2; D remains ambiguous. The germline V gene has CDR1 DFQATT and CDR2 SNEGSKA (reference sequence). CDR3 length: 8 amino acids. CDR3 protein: CRVGGYTF. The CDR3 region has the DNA TGCAGGGTCGGGGGCTACACCTTC.

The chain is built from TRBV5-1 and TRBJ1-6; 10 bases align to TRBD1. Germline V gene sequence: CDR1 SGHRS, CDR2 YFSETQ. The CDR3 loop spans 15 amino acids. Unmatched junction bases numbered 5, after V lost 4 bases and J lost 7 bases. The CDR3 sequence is CASSRDRGTNSPLHF. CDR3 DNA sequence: TGCGCCAGCAGCCGGGACAGGGGAACGAATTCACCCCTCCACTTT.